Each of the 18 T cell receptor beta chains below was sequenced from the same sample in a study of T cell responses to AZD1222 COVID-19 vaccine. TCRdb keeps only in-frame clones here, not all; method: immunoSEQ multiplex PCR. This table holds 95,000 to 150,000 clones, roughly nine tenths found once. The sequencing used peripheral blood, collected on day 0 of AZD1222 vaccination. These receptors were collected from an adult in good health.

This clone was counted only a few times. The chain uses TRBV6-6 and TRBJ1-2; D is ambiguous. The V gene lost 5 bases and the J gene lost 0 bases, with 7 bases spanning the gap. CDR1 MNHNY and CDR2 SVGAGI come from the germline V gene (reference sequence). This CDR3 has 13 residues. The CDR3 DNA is TGTGCCAGCAGTGATTTAGCTAACTATGGCTACACCTTC. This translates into CASSDLANYGYTF.

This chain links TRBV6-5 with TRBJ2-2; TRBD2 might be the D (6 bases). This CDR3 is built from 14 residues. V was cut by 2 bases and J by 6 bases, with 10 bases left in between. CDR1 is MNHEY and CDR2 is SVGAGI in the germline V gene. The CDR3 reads CASSYERLAGELFF. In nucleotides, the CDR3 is TGTGCCAGCAGTTACGAGAGACTAGCCGGGGAGCTGTTTTTT.

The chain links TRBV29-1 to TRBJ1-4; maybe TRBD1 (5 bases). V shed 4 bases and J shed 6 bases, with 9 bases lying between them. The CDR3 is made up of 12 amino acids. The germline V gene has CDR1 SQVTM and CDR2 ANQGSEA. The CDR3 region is CSVVQGDEKLFF. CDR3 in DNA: TGCAGCGTTGTGCAGGGCGATGAAAAACTGTTTTTT.

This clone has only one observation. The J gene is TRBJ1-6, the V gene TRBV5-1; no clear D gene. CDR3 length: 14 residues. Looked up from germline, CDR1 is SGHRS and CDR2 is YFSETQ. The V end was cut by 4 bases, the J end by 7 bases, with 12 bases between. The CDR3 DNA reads TGCGCCAGCAGCATTGGTCAGTCCAATTCACCCCTCCACTTT. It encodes CASSIGQSNSPLHF. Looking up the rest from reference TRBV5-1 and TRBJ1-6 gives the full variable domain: KAGVTQTPRYLIKTRGQQVTLSCSPISGHRSVSWYQQTPGQGLQFLFEYFSETQRNKGNFPGRFSGRQFSNSRSEMNVSTLELGDSALYLCASSIGQSNSPLHFGNGTRLTVT.

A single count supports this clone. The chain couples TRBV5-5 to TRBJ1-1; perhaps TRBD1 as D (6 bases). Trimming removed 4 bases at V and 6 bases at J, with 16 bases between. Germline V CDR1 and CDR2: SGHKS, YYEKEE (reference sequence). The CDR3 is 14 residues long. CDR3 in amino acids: CASSTGGRAAEAFF. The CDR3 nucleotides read TGTGCCAGCAGCACGGGGGGCAGGGCGGCTGAAGCTTTCTTT.

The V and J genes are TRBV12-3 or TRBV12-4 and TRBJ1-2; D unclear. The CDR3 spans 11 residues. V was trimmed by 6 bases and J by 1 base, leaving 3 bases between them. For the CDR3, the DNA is TGTGCCAGCAGCCATAACTATGGCTACACCTTC. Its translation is CASSHNYGYTF.

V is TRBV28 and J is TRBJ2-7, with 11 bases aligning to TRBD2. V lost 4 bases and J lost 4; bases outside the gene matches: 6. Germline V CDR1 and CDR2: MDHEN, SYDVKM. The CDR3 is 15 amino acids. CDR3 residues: CASSSAGLADYEQYF. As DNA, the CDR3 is TGTGCCAGCAGTTCCGCGGGACTAGCGGATTACGAGCAGTACTTC. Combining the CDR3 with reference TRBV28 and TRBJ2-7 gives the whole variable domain DVKVTQSSRYLVKRTGEKVFLECVQDMDHENMFWYRQDPGLGLRLIYFSYDVKMKEKGDIPEGYSVSREKKERFSLILESASTNQTSMYLCASSSAGLADYEQYFGPGTRLTVT.

In DNA, the CDR3 is TGTGCCACCAGTCAGTCCGGGACAGGGTTGTTCTTC. Translating it yields CATSQSGTGLFF. The chain has TRBV24-1 and TRBJ2-1, with 9 nucleotides matching TRBD1. The CDR3 contains 12 residues. Per germline, CDR1 KGHDR and CDR2 SFDVKD. With V trimmed by 6 bases and J by 15 bases, 8 bases remained unmatched.

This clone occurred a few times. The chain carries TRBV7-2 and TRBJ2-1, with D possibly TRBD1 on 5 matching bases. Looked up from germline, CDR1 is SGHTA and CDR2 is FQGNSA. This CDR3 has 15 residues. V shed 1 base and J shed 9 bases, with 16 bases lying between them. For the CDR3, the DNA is TGTGCCAGCAGCTTAGGAAGGGGATTTGGCGGTGAGCAGTTCTTC. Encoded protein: CASSLGRGFGGEQFF.

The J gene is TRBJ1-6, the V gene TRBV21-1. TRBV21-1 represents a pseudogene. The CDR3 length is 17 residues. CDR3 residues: CASSQLGRGFLDSPLHF. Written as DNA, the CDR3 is TGTGCCAGCAGCCAACTGGGGAGGGGCTTCCTAGATTCACCCCTCCACTTT.

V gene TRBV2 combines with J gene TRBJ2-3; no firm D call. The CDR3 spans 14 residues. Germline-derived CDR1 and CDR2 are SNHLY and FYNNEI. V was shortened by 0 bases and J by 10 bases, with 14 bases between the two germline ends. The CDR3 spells CASSEARPPSSQYF. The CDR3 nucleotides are TGTGCCAGCAGTGAAGCGAGGCCGCCCAGTTCGCAGTATTTT.

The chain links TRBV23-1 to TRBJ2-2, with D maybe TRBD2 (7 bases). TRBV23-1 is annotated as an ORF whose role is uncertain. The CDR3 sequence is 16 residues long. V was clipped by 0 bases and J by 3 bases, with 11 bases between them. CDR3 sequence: CASSQSRGPDTGELFF. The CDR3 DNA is TGCGCCAGCAGTCAATCGCGGGGGCCCGACACCGGGGAGCTGTTTTTT.

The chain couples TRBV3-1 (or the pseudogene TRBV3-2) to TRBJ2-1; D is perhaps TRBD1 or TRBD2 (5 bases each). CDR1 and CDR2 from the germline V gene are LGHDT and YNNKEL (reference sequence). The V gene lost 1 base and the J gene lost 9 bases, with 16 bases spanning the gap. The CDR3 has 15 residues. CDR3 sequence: CASSQGPIGAGEQFF. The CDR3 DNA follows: TGTGCCAGCAGCCAAGGGCCTATCGGGGCGGGTGAGCAGTTCTTC.

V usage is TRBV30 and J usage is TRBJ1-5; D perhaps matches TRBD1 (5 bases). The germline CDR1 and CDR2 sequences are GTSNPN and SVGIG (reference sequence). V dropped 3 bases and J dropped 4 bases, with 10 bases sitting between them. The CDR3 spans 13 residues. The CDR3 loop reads CAWSEQVNQPQHF. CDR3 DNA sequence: TGTGCCTGGAGCGAACAGGTTAATCAGCCCCAGCATTTT.

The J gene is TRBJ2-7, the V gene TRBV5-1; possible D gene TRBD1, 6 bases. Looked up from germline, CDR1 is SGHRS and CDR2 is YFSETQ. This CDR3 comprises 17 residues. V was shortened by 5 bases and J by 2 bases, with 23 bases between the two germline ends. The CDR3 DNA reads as TGCGCCAGCAGGTCTAACAGGGTCCCGACAACCACCTACGAGCAGTACTTC. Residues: CASRSNRVPTTTYEQYF.

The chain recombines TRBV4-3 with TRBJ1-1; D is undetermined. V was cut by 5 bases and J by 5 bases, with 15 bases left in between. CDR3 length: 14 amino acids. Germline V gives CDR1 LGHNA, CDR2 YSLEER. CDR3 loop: CASSSERRRTEAFF. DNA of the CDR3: TGCGCCAGCAGCTCGGAGCGTCGGCGGACTGAAGCTTTCTTT.

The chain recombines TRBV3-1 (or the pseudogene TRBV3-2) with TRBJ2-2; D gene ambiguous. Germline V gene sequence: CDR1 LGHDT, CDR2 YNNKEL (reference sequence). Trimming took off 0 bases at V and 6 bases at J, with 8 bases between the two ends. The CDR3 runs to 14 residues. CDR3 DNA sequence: TGTGCCAGCAGCCAAGATCTTTTTCCCGGGGAGCTGTTTTTT. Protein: CASSQDLFPGELFF.

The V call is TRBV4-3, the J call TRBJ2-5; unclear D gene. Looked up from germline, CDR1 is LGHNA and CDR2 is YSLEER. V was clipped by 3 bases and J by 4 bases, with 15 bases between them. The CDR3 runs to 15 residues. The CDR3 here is CASSQDAASGETQYF. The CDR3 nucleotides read TGCGCCAGCAGCCAGGACGCGGCCTCGGGAGAGACCCAGTACTTC.